A single sample gave rise to the 23 T cell receptor beta chains below, sequenced in a study of graft-versus-host responses after intestinal transplantation. Sequencing used immunoSEQ multiplex PCR; TCRdb keeps in-frame clones, though not all of them. The table includes approximately 50,000 clones, 85% to 90% detected once. The sequencing used PBMCs, collected 26 days after transplant. These receptors were collected from a human patient who received an intestinal transplant, so some T cells may come from the graft donor.

This chain's CDR3 is CASSFHGGEGTQYF. CDR3 nucleotide sequence: TGTGCCAGCAGCTTTCATGGGGGGGAAGGGACCCAGTACTTC. J is TRBJ2-5 and V is TRBV7-9; TRBD2 matches at 7 bases. The CDR3 spans 14 residues. Germline CDR1 SEHNR, CDR2 FQNEAQ (reference sequence). Trimming took 3 bases from V and 7 from J; bases not matched to a gene: 8. The variable domain in full, with the rest retrieved from reference TRBV7-9 and TRBJ2-5, is DTGVSQNPRHKITKRGQNVTFRCDPISEHNRLYWYRQTLGQGPEFLTYFQNEAQLEKSRLLSDRFSAERPKGSFSTLEIQRTEQGDSAMYLCASSFHGGEGTQYFGPGTRLLVL.

The V gene is TRBV7-9, the J gene TRBJ1-1, with a possible D match to TRBD1 (6 bases). The CDR3 runs to 14 residues. Germline V lookup: CDR1 SEHNR, CDR2 FQNEAQ (reference sequence). The V gene lost 1 base and the J gene lost 5 bases, with 11 bases spanning the gap. In DNA form, the CDR3 reads TGTGCCAGCAGCTTAGGTAGGGGACATACTGAAGCTTTCTTT. Encoded protein: CASSLGRGHTEAFF.

The V and J genes are TRBV18 and TRBJ2-1, with D uncertain. Trimming removed 0 bases at V and 2 bases at J, with 17 bases between. Germline V gene lookup returns CDR1 KGHSH and CDR2 LQKENI. This CDR3 region has 18 residues. The CDR3 DNA is TGTGCCAGCTCACCACCGAGGAGAACCCAAGACGCCTACAATGAGCAGTTCTTC. As protein: CASSPPRRTQDAYNEQFF.

This clone was counted a single time. This sequence joins TRBV9 and TRBJ2-7; TRBD2 might be the D (6 bases). V lost 4 bases to trimming and J lost 5 bases, with 19 bases between them. CDR3 size: 15 residues. Germline lookup yields CDR1 SGDLS and CDR2 YYNGEE. CDR3 in amino acids: CASSLRGTGVDEQYF. The CDR3 bases are TGTGCCAGCAGCCTAAGGGGAACGGGAGTCGACGAGCAGTACTTC. Complete variable domain (other parts from reference TRBV9 and TRBJ2-7): DSGVTQTPKHLITATGQRVTLRCSPRSGDLSVYWYQQSLDQGLQFLIQYYNGEERAKGNILERFSAQQFPDLHSELNLSSLELGDSALYFCASSLRGTGVDEQYFGPGTRLTVT.

This chain links TRBV16 with TRBJ1-1; no definite D call. Per the germline V gene, CDR1 is KGHSY and CDR2 is FQNENV. V was shortened by 0 bases and J by 1 base, with 9 bases between the two germline ends. This CDR3 has 15 amino acids. CDR3 in amino acids: CASSQSVTGNTEAFF. CDR3 in DNA: TGTGCCAGCAGCCAATCCGTGACGGGGAACACTGAAGCTTTCTTT.

The chain carries TRBV4-1 and TRBJ2-1; the match to TRBD2 covers 12 bases. The length of the CDR3 is 15 residues. The germline CDR1 and CDR2 sequences are MGHRA and YSYEKL. Unmatched junction bases numbered 4, after V lost 3 bases and J lost 7 bases. The CDR3 DNA reads TGCGCCAGCAGCCAGACTAGCGGGAGTACTAATGAGCAGTTCTTC. Amino acid sequence: CASSQTSGSTNEQFF.

The V gene is TRBV29-1, the J gene TRBJ2-1; 9 bases align to TRBD2. The J segment lost 8 bases and the V segment lost 5 bases, leaving 7 bases of the junction unmatched. The CDR3 runs 13 residues. Germline lookup yields CDR1 SQVTM and CDR2 ANQGSEA. This CDR3 reads CSVPRTSVDEQFF. DNA of the CDR3: TGCAGCGTTCCGAGGACTAGCGTCGATGAGCAGTTCTTC.

V and J are TRBV4-2 and TRBJ2-7; possibly TRBD1 for D (5 bases). This CDR3 is 15 amino acids long. Germline CDR1 and CDR2: LGHNA and YNFKEQ. Deletions cut 4 bases from V and 4 bases from J, with 17 bases between. CDR3 sequence (DNA): TGTGCCAGCAGCCCAGACCCAGGGTTCGGGTACGAGCAGTACTTC. This sequence encodes CASSPDPGFGYEQYF.

V usage is TRBV27 and J usage is TRBJ2-7, with 8 bases matching TRBD1. Germline V gene lookup returns CDR1 MNHEY and CDR2 SMNVEV (reference sequence). The trim removed 5 bases at V and 7 bases at J, leaving 10 bases unmatched. CDR3 length: 14 amino acids. CDR3 DNA sequence: TGTGCCAGCAGTCCAGGGACAGGAGGAGCGGAGCAGTACTTC. Translation gives CASSPGTGGAEQYF.

V usage is TRBV19 and J usage is TRBJ1-5; D gene ambiguous. V dropped 2 bases and J dropped 1 base, with 18 bases sitting between them. The CDR3 contains 18 residues. Per the germline V gene, CDR1 is LNHDA and CDR2 is SQIVND (reference sequence). This CDR3 reads CASSIFFVSPVSNQPQHF. DNA for the CDR3: TGTGCCAGTAGTATATTTTTCGTTAGTCCCGTGAGCAATCAGCCCCAGCATTTT.

The rearrangement links TRBV29-1 to TRBJ2-7; possible D gene TRBD2, 6 bases. Germline V gives CDR1 SQVTM, CDR2 ANQGSEA. The CDR3 has 12 amino acids. The V end was cut by 3 bases, the J end by 6 bases, with 12 bases between. CDR3: CSVDLGGSEQYF. The CDR3 nucleotides read TGCAGCGTTGATTTGGGGGGAAGCGAGCAGTACTTC.

V usage is TRBV7-6 and J usage is TRBJ2-1, with a weak D call TRBD2 (5 bases). The V gene lost 7 bases and the J gene lost 5 bases, with 9 bases spanning the gap. There are 12 residues in the CDR3. CDR1 is SGHVS and CDR2 is FNYEAQ in the germline V gene. CDR3 coding DNA: TGTGCCAGCAACTCGGAGGACAATGAGCAGTTCTTC. The encoded protein is CASNSEDNEQFF.

The rearrangement joins TRBV5-6 to TRBJ1-4, with 9 bases lining up with TRBD1. The junction had 8 bases not matched to a gene; V was cut back by 6 bases and J by 8 bases. The CDR3 sequence is 14 residues long. The germline gives CDR1 SGHDT, CDR2 YYEEEE. CDR3 bases: TGTGCCAGCACCGGACAGGGGAGATGGGAAAAACTGTTTTTT. Its translation: CASTGQGRWEKLFF. The full variable domain, in which reference TRBV5-6 and TRBJ1-4 provide the parts outside the CDR3, is DAGVTQSPTHLIKTRGQQVTLRCSPKSGHDTVSWYQQALGQGPQFIFQYYEEEERQRGNFPDRFSGHQFPNYSSELNVNALLLGDSALYLCASTGQGRWEKLFFGSGTQLSVL.

The V call is TRBV6-1, the J call TRBJ2-5; TRBD2 matches 7 bases. V was clipped by 2 bases and J by 4 bases; unmatched bases: 22. There are 20 residues in the CDR3. Germline V CDR1 and CDR2: MNHNS, SASEGT. CDR3 sequence: CASSEPNSGWGTLPPETQYF. The CDR3 DNA reads TGTGCCAGCAGTGAACCCAATAGCGGGTGGGGAACACTACCCCCAGAGACCCAGTACTTC.

Turning to this clone: One end of the junction is discordant with germline, which a read error may explain. The V and J genes are TRBV5-4 and TRBJ1-1, with TRBD1 matching over 7 bases. Germline CDR1 SGHNT, CDR2 YYREEE (reference sequence). The CDR3 spans 14 residues. The DNA of the CDR3 is TGTGCCAGCAGCTTGGATGGGGGGAGACAGGGCTTGATCTTT. Residues: CASSLDGGRQGLIF.

This clone was recorded only once. The gene calls are TRBV4-1 and TRBJ2-1, with a possible D match to TRBD2 (6 bases). V was clipped by 4 bases and J by 0 bases, with 13 bases between them. Germline loops: CDR1 MGHRA, CDR2 YSYEKL. The CDR3 is made up of 16 amino acids. CDR3 DNA: TGCGCCAGCAGCCCCCGCCTCGGGAGCTCCTACAATGAGCAGTTCTTC. Translation gives CASSPRLGSSYNEQFF.

The J gene is TRBJ2-5, the V gene TRBV29-1; a weak D match, TRBD2 (6 bases). V was shortened by 3 bases and J by 3 bases, with 17 bases between the two germline ends. The CDR3 spans 15 residues. The germline gives CDR1 SQVTM, CDR2 ANQGSEA. CDR3 DNA: TGCAGCGTTGAGTTGTGGAGGGAAGGTGAAGAGACCCAGTACTTC. Protein sequence: CSVELWREGEETQYF.

Note on this clone: The limits of the CDR3 on the DNA are not certain, so only TCRdb's listed CDR3 is given. The V call is TRBV18, the J call TRBJ2-2; TRBD2, the table's D call, was not compared with the DNA. Germline V gene data show CDR1 as KGHSH and CDR2 as LQKENI. The CDR3 spans 17 amino acids, including both terminal residues. CDR3: CASSPSGRNFGAGELFF.

The chain joins TRBV27 to TRBJ1-1; weak D call: TRBD1 (6 bases). Trimming pared 3 bases from V and 3 bases from J, leaving 20 bases between. The CDR3 runs 17 residues. The V gene's germline CDR1 is MNHEY and CDR2 SMNVEV (reference sequence). CDR3 bases: TGTGCCAGCAGTTTTAGATACAGGGACCTCAAGGACACTGAAGCTTTCTTT. Protein sequence: CASSFRYRDLKDTEAFF.

The genes are TRBV25-1 and TRBJ1-2; D remains ambiguous. The CDR3 sequence is 12 residues long. The germline gives CDR1 MGHDK, CDR2 SYGVNS. The ends were cut back, 5 bases at V and 1 base at J, with 5 bases in the middle. The DNA for the CDR3 is TGTGCCAGCAGTCCGGGTAACTATGGCTACACCTTC. It yields the protein CASSPGNYGYTF.

The chain combines TRBV6-5 with TRBJ1-1; 9 bases are a match to TRBD1. This CDR3 is built from 15 residues. With V trimmed by 5 bases and J by 4 bases, 8 bases remained unmatched. Germline CDR1 and CDR2: MNHEY and SVGAGI. The DNA of the CDR3 is TGTGCCAGCAGTAATCAACAGGGGGCGGTCACTGAAGCTTTCTTT. Its translation: CASSNQQGAVTEAFF.

The V gene is TRBV25-1, the J gene TRBJ2-5, with 7 bases aligning to TRBD2. Germline CDR1 is MGHDK and CDR2 is SYGVNS. V lost 6 bases, J lost 9 bases, and 13 bases stayed unmatched. The CDR3 is 14 amino acids. The CDR3 sequence is CASRGVEARGAQYF. In DNA form, the CDR3 reads TGTGCCAGCAGGGGGGTCGAGGCCCGGGGGGCCCAGTACTTC.

The CDR3 is CASSVGVESGGNTIYF. CDR3 in DNA: TGTGCCAGCAGCGTAGGTGTTGAGTCAGGAGGAAACACCATATATTTT. The rearrangement joins TRBV9 to TRBJ1-3; no definite D call. Trimming removed 0 bases at V and 4 bases at J, with 14 bases between. CDR3 size: 16 residues. Germline CDR1 reads SGDLS; CDR2 reads YYNGEE.